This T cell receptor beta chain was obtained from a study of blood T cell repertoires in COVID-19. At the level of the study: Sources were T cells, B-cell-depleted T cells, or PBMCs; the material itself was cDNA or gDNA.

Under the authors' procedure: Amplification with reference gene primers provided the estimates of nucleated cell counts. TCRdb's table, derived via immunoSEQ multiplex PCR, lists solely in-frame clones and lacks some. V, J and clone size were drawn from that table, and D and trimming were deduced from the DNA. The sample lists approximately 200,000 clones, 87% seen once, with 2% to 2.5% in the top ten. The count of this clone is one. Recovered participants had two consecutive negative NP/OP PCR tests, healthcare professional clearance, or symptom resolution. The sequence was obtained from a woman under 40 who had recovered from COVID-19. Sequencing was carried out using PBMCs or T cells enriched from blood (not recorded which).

The CDR3 coding sequence is TGTGCCAGCAGCTCGGGACAGGGGTACACCGGGGAGCTGTTTTTT. It is translated as CASSSGQGYTGELFF. The chain has TRBV7-9 and TRBJ2-2, with 10 bases identical to TRBD1. Germline loops: CDR1 SEHNR, CDR2 FQNEAQ (reference sequence). This CDR3 contains 15 residues. V was pared by 4 bases and J by 3 bases, with 2 bases of the junction left unmatched.